What follows are 29 T cell receptor beta chains derived from one specimen sequenced in a study of radiation and T cells in renal cell carcinoma. Only in-frame clones appear in the TCRdb table, and some are missing; sequencing was by immunoSEQ multiplex PCR. The data hold 150,000 or so clones, with 88% observed a single time. Time point meaning: blood 4 weeks post-SBRT, at nephrectomy. Treatment here: 15 Gy SBRT to primary tumor, nephrectomy 4 weeks later. Sequenced here: blood, sampled from a patient whose treatment included radiotherapy and nephrectomy. These TCRs come from a woman in her forties or fifties with renal cell carcinoma.

The chain has TRBV2 and TRBJ2-5, with 9 bases lining up with TRBD1. Unmatched junction bases numbered 7, after V lost 6 bases and J lost 5 bases. Germline loops: CDR1 SNHLY, CDR2 FYNNEI. This CDR3 has 14 amino acids. CDR3 loop: CASRETGGWETQYF. The CDR3 DNA reads as TGTGCCAGCAGGGAGACAGGGGGATGGGAGACCCAGTACTTC. The variable domain in full, completed from reference TRBV2 and TRBJ2-5, reads EPEVTQTPSHQVTQMGQEVILRCVPISNHLYFYWYRQILGQKVEFLVSFYNNEISEKSEIFDDQFSVERPDGSNFTLKIRSTKLEDSAMYFCASRETGGWETQYFGPGTRLLVL.

This chain links TRBV19 with TRBJ1-5; no clear D gene. V was pared by 5 bases and J by 2 bases, with 10 bases between. Germline-derived CDR1 and CDR2 are LNHDA and SQIVND (reference sequence). The CDR3 sequence is 14 residues long. CDR3 bases: TGTGCCAGTAGTCCGAGGCTGGGCAATCAGCCCCAGCATTTT. As protein: CASSPRLGNQPQHF.

The chain is built from TRBV9 and TRBJ1-6, with 11 bases identical to TRBD1. The CDR3 length is 15 residues. The trim removed 4 bases at V and 7 bases at J, leaving 4 bases unmatched. Germline V gene data show CDR1 as SGDLS and CDR2 as YYNGEE. CDR3 sequence reads: CASSRGDRGNSPLHF. The CDR3 coding sequence is TGTGCCAGCAGCAGGGGGGACAGGGGGAATTCACCCCTCCACTTT. Using reference TRBV9 and TRBJ1-6 for the parts outside the CDR3, the full variable domain is DSGVTQTPKHLITATGQRVTLRCSPRSGDLSVYWYQQSLDQGLQFLIQYYNGEERAKGNILERFSAQQFPDLHSELNLSSLELGDSALYFCASSRGDRGNSPLHFGNGTRLTVT.

The rearrangement uses TRBV9 and TRBJ1-2, with D possibly being TRBD1 (5 bases). Germline V lookup: CDR1 SGDLS, CDR2 YYNGEE. This CDR3 is built from 13 residues. V lost 0 bases to trimming and J lost 7 bases, with 10 bases between them. This CDR3 reads CASSVVEGIGYTF. Here the CDR3 DNA reads TGTGCCAGCAGCGTAGTCGAGGGGATTGGCTACACCTTC.

V gene TRBV6-5 combines with J gene TRBJ2-7, with D maybe TRBD1 (6 bases). The germline V gene has CDR1 MNHEY and CDR2 SVGAGI. The CDR3 contains 13 residues. V was trimmed by 5 bases and J by 6 bases, leaving 14 bases between them. The CDR3 nucleotides are TGTGCCAGCAGTCCACAGGGAAGTCCCGAGCAGTACTTC. Its translation is CASSPQGSPEQYF.

CDR3 protein: CASSPSWGTDTQYF. CDR3 DNA: TGTGCCAGCAGCCCGAGTTGGGGCACAGATACGCAGTATTTT. The chain has TRBV6-5 and TRBJ2-3; D is unclear. The V gene lost 6 bases and the J gene lost 1 base, with 11 bases spanning the gap. The CDR3 has 14 residues. CDR1 MNHEY and CDR2 SVGAGI come from the germline V gene.

This chain links TRBV7-9 with TRBJ1-2; D unclear. V lost 6 bases and J lost 4, with 12 bases in between. The V gene's germline CDR1 is SEHNR and CDR2 FQNEAQ (reference sequence). This CDR3 contains 13 residues. The CDR3 DNA is TGTGCCAGCAGTCCATCCCTTCCCTATGGCTACACCTTC. This encodes CASSPSLPYGYTF.

V gene TRBV5-1 combines with J gene TRBJ1-1, with D perhaps TRBD1 (6 bases). The V and J ends lost 3 bases and 5 bases respectively, with 17 bases between them. In germline, CDR1 is SGHRS, CDR2 YFSETQ. CDR3 length: 15 amino acids. The CDR3 here is CASSSSGGLGTEAFF. CDR3 in DNA: TGCGCCAGCAGCTCTTCCGGGGGCCTAGGGACTGAAGCTTTCTTT.

V usage is TRBV25-1 and J usage is TRBJ2-3; D gene uncertain. The V gene lost 3 bases and the J gene lost 2 bases, with 9 bases spanning the gap. There are 14 residues in the CDR3. Germline V gives CDR1 MGHDK, CDR2 SYGVNS. DNA of the CDR3: TGTGCCAGCAGTGATGGCAGATACACAGATACGCAGTATTTT. Translation: CASSDGRYTDTQYF.

The V and J genes are TRBV5-3 and TRBJ1-5, with D perhaps TRBD1 (5 bases). TRBV5-3 is flagged as an ORF with uncertain function. The CDR3 has 17 amino acids. V gave up 0 bases and J gave up 1 base, with 14 bases separating them. The CDR3 sequence: CARSLAARAASNQPQHF. The CDR3 DNA is TGTGCCAGAAGCTTGGCCGCCAGGGCGGCCAGCAATCAGCCCCAGCATTTT.

The chain links TRBV7-9 to TRBJ2-2; 7 bases agree with TRBD1. In germline, CDR1 is SEHNR, CDR2 FQNEAQ (reference sequence). The V gene end was trimmed by 5 bases and the J gene end by 1 base; junction bases not matched to a gene: 7. The CDR3 runs to 16 residues. The CDR3 here is CASSPTGQQNTGELFF. CDR3 DNA sequence: TGTGCCAGCAGCCCCACGGGACAGCAGAACACCGGGGAGCTGTTTTTT.

This clone turned up a few times. The rearrangement uses TRBV6-6 and TRBJ1-3; D possibly corresponds to TRBD1 (5 bases). The ends were cut back, 2 bases at V and 3 bases at J, with 8 bases in the middle. The germline gives CDR1 MNHNY, CDR2 SVGAGI (reference sequence). The CDR3 length is 14 residues. This CDR3 is CASSYPGGGNTIYF. The CDR3 DNA sequence: TGTGCCAGCAGTTACCCGGGGGGTGGAAACACCATATATTTT.

The gene calls are TRBV30 and TRBJ2-3, with 8 bases matching TRBD1. The V segment lost 2 bases and the J segment 3 bases; nucleotides outside the gene matches: 19. This CDR3 has 19 amino acids. Germline assignment: CDR1 GTSNPN and CDR2 SVGIG (reference sequence). DNA of the CDR3: TGTGCCTGGAGTCGTACAAGGTTTGGACAGGGACGTTGGACAGATACGCAGTATTTT. Its protein product is CAWSRTRFGQGRWTDTQYF.

The chain couples TRBV11-1 to TRBJ1-1, with D unclear. The length of the CDR3 is 15 residues. V lost 4 bases, J lost 1 base, and 13 bases lay in between. Germline V lookup: CDR1 SGHAT, CDR2 FQDESV (reference sequence). CDR3 sequence: CASSSMGRGNTEAFF. The CDR3 region has the DNA TGTGCCAGCAGCTCGATGGGGAGAGGGAACACTGAAGCTTTCTTT.

The gene calls are TRBV11-1 and TRBJ2-1; 12 bases agree with TRBD2. J gave up 8 bases and V 6 bases, and 8 bases lay outside the gene matches. Germline CDR1 is SGHAT and CDR2 is FQDESV (reference sequence). The CDR3 is 15 amino acids. The CDR3 DNA sequence: TGTGCCAGCAGTCCTAGCGGGGGGGCAGTTGATGAGCAGTTCTTC. Amino acid sequence: CASSPSGGAVDEQFF.

J is TRBJ2-5 and V is TRBV29-1, with D perhaps matching TRBD2 (6 bases). The V end was cut by 0 bases, the J end by 5 bases, with 19 bases between. CDR1 SQVTM and CDR2 ANQGSEA come from the germline V gene. The CDR3 has 16 amino acids. CDR3 protein: CSVEDQSGGNLETQYF. The CDR3 DNA reads as TGCAGCGTTGAAGATCAGTCCGGGGGTAACCTGGAGACCCAGTACTTC.

The chain couples TRBV5-1 to TRBJ1-1, with D perhaps TRBD1 (6 bases). The V and J ends lost 4 bases and 7 bases respectively, with 23 bases between them. The CDR3 totals 16 residues. CDR1 is SGHRS and CDR2 is YFSETQ in the germline V gene. The CDR3 is CASSLGGDSGVDEAFF. CDR3 coding DNA: TGCGCCAGCAGCCTGGGAGGGGACTCAGGGGTCGATGAAGCTTTCTTT.

The chain employs TRBV7-8 and TRBJ1-5; a possible D gene is TRBD1 (5 bases). The CDR3 spans 15 residues. V dropped 5 bases and J dropped 0 bases, with 11 bases sitting between them. The germline gives CDR1 SGHVS, CDR2 FQNEAQ. The CDR3 loop reads CASSPRQNSNQPQHF. CDR3 sequence (DNA): TGTGCCAGCAGCCCCCGACAGAATAGCAATCAGCCCCAGCATTTT.

V usage is TRBV7-8 and J usage is TRBJ1-2; 7 nucleotides match TRBD1. The CDR3 has 14 residues. Looked up from germline, CDR1 is SGHVS and CDR2 is FQNEAQ. With V trimmed by 4 bases and J by 4 bases, 6 bases remained unmatched. CDR3 region: CASSSKTGTYGYTF. The CDR3 nucleotides read TGTGCCAGCAGCTCCAAGACAGGGACCTATGGCTACACCTTC.

The genes are TRBV9 and TRBJ1-6; D remains unclear. In germline, CDR1 is SGDLS, CDR2 YYNGEE. The CDR3 contains 17 residues. Trimming removed 0 bases from V and 7 bases from J, with 17 bases in between. The CDR3 nucleotides read TGTGCCAGCAGCGTAGACCAATCGGGTGCCCCAAATTCACCCCTCCACTTT. This translates into CASSVDQSGAPNSPLHF.

This clone was picked up one time. The sample carries other DNA sequences with the same CDR3. This chain uses TRBV5-5 with TRBJ2-2; either TRBD1 or TRBD2 may supply D (6 bases each). V was trimmed by 0 bases and J by 0 bases, leaving 9 bases between them. The length of the CDR3 is 16 residues. Germline CDR1 is SGHKS and CDR2 is YYEKEE (reference sequence). The CDR3 coding sequence is TGTGCCAGCAGCTTGGAGGGGGGCACGAACACCGGGGAGCTGTTTTTT. This codes for CASSLEGGTNTGELFF.

CDR3 in DNA: TGTGCCAGCAGAGGGACATTGAACACTGAAGCTTTCTTT. Its protein is CASRGTLNTEAFF. The J gene is TRBJ1-1, the V gene TRBV2, with D possibly being TRBD1 (6 bases). The germline V and J ends were trimmed by 6 bases and 0 bases, with 8 bases remaining between them. Germline assignment: CDR1 SNHLY and CDR2 FYNNEI. This CDR3 comprises 13 residues.

The CDR3 reads CASSLEGQGLNEQFF. The CDR3 DNA reads TGCGCCAGCAGCTTGGAGGGACAGGGCCTCAATGAGCAGTTCTTC. The chain links TRBV5-1 to TRBJ2-1, with TRBD1 matching 9 bases. The V gene end was trimmed by 0 bases and the J gene end by 6 bases; junction bases not matched to a gene: 4. Per germline, CDR1 SGHRS and CDR2 YFSETQ. CDR3 length: 15 residues. Filled out from reference TRBV5-1 and TRBJ2-1, the complete variable domain reads KAGVTQTPRYLIKTRGQQVTLSCSPISGHRSVSWYQQTPGQGLQFLFEYFSETQRNKGNFPGRFSGRQFSNSRSEMNVSTLELGDSALYLCASSLEGQGLNEQFFGPGTRLTVL.

This sequence joins TRBV5-1 and TRBJ2-5; weak D call: TRBD2 (5 bases). Per the germline V gene, CDR1 is SGHRS and CDR2 is YFSETQ. V lost 0 bases and J 5 bases, leaving 11 bases between the germline ends. The CDR3 length is 14 residues. The CDR3 nucleotides read TGCGCCAGCAGCTTGGACTCGGGGTGGGAGACCCAGTACTTC. This codes for CASSLDSGWETQYF.

The rearrangement uses TRBV27 and TRBJ2-3; maybe TRBD1 (6 bases). CDR3 size: 15 residues. CDR1 and CDR2 from the germline V gene are MNHEY and SMNVEV (reference sequence). V was cut by 2 bases and J by 1 base, with 10 bases left in between. The CDR3 DNA follows: TGTGCCAGCAGTTTAACAGGGTGGGGCACAGATACGCAGTATTTT. Translating gives CASSLTGWGTDTQYF.

This rearrangement joins TRBV15 to TRBJ1-2; no firm D call. Germline assignment: CDR1 LNHNV and CDR2 YYDKDF (reference sequence). The CDR3 totals 15 residues. V lost 5 bases and J 4 bases, leaving 17 bases between the germline ends. In DNA, the CDR3 is TGTGCCACCAGCGACCCTACGAGGGCCGGCTATGGCTACACCTTC. This encodes CATSDPTRAGYGYTF.

This chain uses TRBV5-1 with TRBJ2-3; D not certain. Germline CDR1 is SGHRS and CDR2 is YFSETQ. The CDR3 consists of 13 residues. V gave up 1 base and J gave up 2 bases, with 5 bases separating them. The CDR3 region is CASSLSTTDTQYF. The CDR3 region has the DNA TGCGCCAGCAGCTTGTCAACCACAGATACGCAGTATTTT.

The chain employs TRBV5-1 and TRBJ1-1, with unresolved D. The CDR3 loop spans 13 amino acids. Germline V gene data show CDR1 as SGHRS and CDR2 as YFSETQ. The germline V and J ends were trimmed by 1 base and 5 bases, with 9 bases remaining between them. DNA of the CDR3: TGCGCCAGCAGCTTGAAGAGCTTAACTGAAGCTTTCTTT. This encodes CASSLKSLTEAFF.

The V and J genes are TRBV7-2 and TRBJ2-1; D unresolved. CDR1 SGHTA and CDR2 FQGNSA come from the germline V gene. The CDR3 is 14 residues long. Trimming left V 5 bases short and J 6 bases short, with 14 bases between. Here the CDR3 DNA reads TGTGCCAGCAGCCTAACACCAGCTCGCAATGAGCAGTTCTTC. This translates into CASSLTPARNEQFF.